These 4 T cell receptor beta chains came from one sample sequenced in a study of T cell changes during pregnancy in multiple sclerosis. Clones were read by immunoSEQ multiplex PCR, and TCRdb kept only the in-frame ones, dropping some. The data contain 75,000 to 90,000 clones, 91% of them singletons. Sequences were derived from PBMCs, sampled in the first trimester of pregnancy. The origin of the receptors is a female donor in good health, serving as a control in a pregnancy study. Some clones in this sample may be carry-over from other donors' samples.

The chain uses TRBV10-3 and TRBJ1-2, with TRBD1 matching 7 bases. The CDR3 runs 14 residues. The germline V gene encodes CDR1 ENHRY and CDR2 SYGVKD. V was clipped by 4 bases and J by 7 bases; unmatched bases: 9. Here the CDR3 reads CAISARTGAVGYTF. CDR3 coding DNA: TGTGCCATCAGTGCTCGTACAGGGGCTGTTGGCTACACCTTC.

J is TRBJ2-5 and V is TRBV11-2; 12 bases match TRBD2. This CDR3 contains 15 residues. J lost 2 bases, V lost 5 bases, and 3 bases had no gene match. Germline V lookup: CDR1 SGHAT, CDR2 FQNNGV. CDR3 DNA sequence: TGTGCCAGCAGCGCCGGACTAGCGGGGCAAGAGACCCAGTACTTC. This gives the protein CASSAGLAGQETQYF.

The chain employs TRBV5-4 and TRBJ2-2, with 9 bases that match TRBD1. CDR1 and CDR2 (germline): SGHNT, YYREEE (reference sequence). CDR3 length equals 16 residues. V trimming: 0 bases; J trimming: 4 bases; junction bases outside the gene matches: 4. CDR3 protein: CASSLAGTGRTGELFF. The CDR3 DNA reads as TGTGCCAGCAGCTTGGCGGGGACAGGGCGCACCGGGGAGCTGTTTTTT. Combining the CDR3 with reference TRBV5-4 and TRBJ2-2 gives the whole variable domain ETGVTQSPTHLIKTRGQQVTLRCSSQSGHNTVSWYQQALGQGPQFIFQYYREEENGRGNFPPRFSGLQFPNYSSELNVNALELDDSALYLCASSLAGTGRTGELFFGEGSRLTVL.

The chain links TRBV19 to TRBJ2-7, with 9 nucleotides matching TRBD1. Germline assignment: CDR1 LNHDA and CDR2 SQIVND (reference sequence). V shed 5 bases and J 4 bases; nucleotides not matched to a gene: 9. The CDR3 totals 15 residues. For the CDR3, the DNA is TGTGCCAGTAGTCCCACCTGGACAGGGGTGTACGAGCAGTACTTC. Protein: CASSPTWTGVYEQYF.